This T cell receptor beta chain derives from a study of blood T cell repertoires in COVID-19. Whole-study context: The United States, Italy and Spain provided the acute and convalescent COVID-19 samples. T cells, B-cell-depleted T cells, or PBMCs supplied cDNA or gDNA.

The J segment lost 7 bases and the V segment lost 5 bases, leaving 15 bases of the junction unmatched. The CDR3 loop spans 17 amino acids. The germline V gene has CDR1 LNHDA and CDR2 SQIVND (reference sequence). Authors' processing steps: Amplification of reference gene primers provided the estimated nucleated cell counts. Clones were read by immunoSEQ multiplex PCR, and TCRdb kept only the in-frame ones, dropping some. Clone size and V and J calls were adopted from that table, with D and trimming inferred from the DNA. Among 120,000 or so clones, 75% to 80% were seen once, and the ten largest hold roughly 16%.

The V gene is TRBV19, the J gene TRBJ2-2; 8 bases are shared with TRBD2. This sequence was found in a woman aged 80 or over with active or convalescent COVID-19. Specimen: peripheral blood. In DNA form, the CDR3 reads TGTGCCAGTAGTGCCGCCGACAGCGGGAGAATGAACGGGGAGCTGTTTTTT. Its translation is CASSAADSGRMNGELFF.